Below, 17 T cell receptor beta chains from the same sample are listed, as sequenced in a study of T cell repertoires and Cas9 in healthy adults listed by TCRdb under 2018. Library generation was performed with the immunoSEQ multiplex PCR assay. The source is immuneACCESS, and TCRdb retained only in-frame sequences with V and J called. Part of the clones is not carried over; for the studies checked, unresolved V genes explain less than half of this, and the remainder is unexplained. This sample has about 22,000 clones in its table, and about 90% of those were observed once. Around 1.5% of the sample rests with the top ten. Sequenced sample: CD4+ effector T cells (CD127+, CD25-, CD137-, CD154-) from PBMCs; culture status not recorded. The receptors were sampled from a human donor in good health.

The DNA of the CDR3 is TGTGCCAGCTCGCCTCGGACTGACAATCAGCCCCAGCATTTT. It encodes CASSPRTDNQPQHF. V usage is TRBV18 and J usage is TRBJ1-5, with unresolved D. V lost 6 bases and J 3 bases, leaving 12 bases between the germline ends. Germline loops: CDR1 KGHSH, CDR2 LQKENI. The CDR3 totals 14 residues.

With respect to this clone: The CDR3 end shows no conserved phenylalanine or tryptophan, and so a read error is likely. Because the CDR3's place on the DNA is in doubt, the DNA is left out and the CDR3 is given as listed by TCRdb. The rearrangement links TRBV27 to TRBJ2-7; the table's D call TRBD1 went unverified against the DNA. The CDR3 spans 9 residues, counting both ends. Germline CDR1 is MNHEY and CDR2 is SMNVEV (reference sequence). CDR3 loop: CATPRGPPL.

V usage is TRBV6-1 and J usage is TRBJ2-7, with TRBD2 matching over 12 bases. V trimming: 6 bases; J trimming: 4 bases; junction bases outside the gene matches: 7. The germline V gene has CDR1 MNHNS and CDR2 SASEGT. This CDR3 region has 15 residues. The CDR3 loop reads CASRPTSGRKYEQYF. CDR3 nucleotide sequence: TGTGCCAGCAGGCCGACTAGCGGGAGAAAGTACGAGCAGTACTTC.

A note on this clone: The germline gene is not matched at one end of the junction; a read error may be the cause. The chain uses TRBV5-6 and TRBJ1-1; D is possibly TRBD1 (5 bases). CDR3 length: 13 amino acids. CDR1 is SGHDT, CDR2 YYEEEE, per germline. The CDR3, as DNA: TGTGCCAGCAGCTATACTGGGACCTACAGGCCCTTTTTT. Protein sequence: CASSYTGTYRPFF.

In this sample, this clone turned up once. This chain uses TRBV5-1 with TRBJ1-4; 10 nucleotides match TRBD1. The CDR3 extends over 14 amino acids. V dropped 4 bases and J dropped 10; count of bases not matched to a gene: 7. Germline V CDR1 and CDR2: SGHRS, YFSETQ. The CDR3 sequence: CASSPGTGARKLFF. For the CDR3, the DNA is TGCGCCAGCAGCCCAGGGACAGGGGCCCGAAAACTGTTTTTT.

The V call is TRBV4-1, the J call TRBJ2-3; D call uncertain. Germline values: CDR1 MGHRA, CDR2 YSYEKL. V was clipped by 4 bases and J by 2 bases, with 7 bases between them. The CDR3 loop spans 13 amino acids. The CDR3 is CASSRTPTDTQYF. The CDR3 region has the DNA TGCGCCAGCAGCCGCACTCCCACAGATACGCAGTATTTT.

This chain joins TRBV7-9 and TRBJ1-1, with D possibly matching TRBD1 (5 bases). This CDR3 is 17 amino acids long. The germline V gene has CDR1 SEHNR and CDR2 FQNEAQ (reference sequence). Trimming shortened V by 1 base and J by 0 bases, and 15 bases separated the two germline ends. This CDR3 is CASSLGAGLLLNTEAFF. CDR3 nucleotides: TGTGCCAGCAGCTTAGGCGCGGGGCTTCTTCTGAACACTGAAGCTTTCTTT.

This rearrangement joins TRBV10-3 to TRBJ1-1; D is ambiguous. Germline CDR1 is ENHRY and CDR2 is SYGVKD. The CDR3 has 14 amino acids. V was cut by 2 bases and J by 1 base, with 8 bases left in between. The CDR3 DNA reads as TGTGCCATCAGTGAGGGTAATAGGAACACTGAAGCTTTCTTT. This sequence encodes CAISEGNRNTEAFF.

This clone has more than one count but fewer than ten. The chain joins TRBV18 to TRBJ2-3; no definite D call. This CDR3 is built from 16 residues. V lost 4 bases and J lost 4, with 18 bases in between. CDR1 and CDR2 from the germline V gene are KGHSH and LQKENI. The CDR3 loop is CASSLQDRLGADTQYF. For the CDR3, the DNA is TGTGCCAGCTCACTCCAGGACCGTCTAGGTGCAGATACGCAGTATTTT.

CDR3 residues: CASSPPRPDTQYF. Here the CDR3 DNA reads TGTGCCAGCTCACCCCCTAGGCCAGATACGCAGTATTTT. This chain joins TRBV18 and TRBJ2-3; D is unclear. The CDR3 has 13 amino acids. Germline assignment: CDR1 KGHSH and CDR2 LQKENI. V was clipped by 3 bases and J by 4 bases, with 8 bases between them.

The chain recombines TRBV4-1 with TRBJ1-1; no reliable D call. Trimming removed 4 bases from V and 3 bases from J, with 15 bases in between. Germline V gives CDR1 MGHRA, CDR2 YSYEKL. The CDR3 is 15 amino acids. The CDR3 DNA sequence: TGCGCCAGCAGCCTGACGGGCCCATTGGACACTGAAGCTTTCTTT. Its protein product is CASSLTGPLDTEAFF.

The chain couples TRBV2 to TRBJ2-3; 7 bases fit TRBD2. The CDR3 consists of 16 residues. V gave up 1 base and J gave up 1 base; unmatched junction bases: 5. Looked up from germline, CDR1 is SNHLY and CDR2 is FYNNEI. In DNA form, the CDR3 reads TGTGCCAGCAGTGAAGAACAGGCGGGGGGCACAGATACGCAGTATTTT. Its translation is CASSEEQAGGTDTQYF.

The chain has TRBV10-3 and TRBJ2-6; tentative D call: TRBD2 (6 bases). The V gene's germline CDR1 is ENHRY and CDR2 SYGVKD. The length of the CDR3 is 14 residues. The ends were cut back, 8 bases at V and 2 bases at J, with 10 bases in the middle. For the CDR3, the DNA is TGTGCCATCGGAGGGGAGACTGGGGCCAACGTCCTGACTTTC. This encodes CAIGGETGANVLTF.

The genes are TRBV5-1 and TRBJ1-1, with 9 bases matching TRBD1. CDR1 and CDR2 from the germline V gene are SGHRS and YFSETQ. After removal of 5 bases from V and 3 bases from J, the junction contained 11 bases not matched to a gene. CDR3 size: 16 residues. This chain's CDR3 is CASRPTTGGRDTEAFF. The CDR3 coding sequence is TGCGCCAGCAGACCTACGACAGGGGGTAGGGACACTGAAGCTTTCTTT.

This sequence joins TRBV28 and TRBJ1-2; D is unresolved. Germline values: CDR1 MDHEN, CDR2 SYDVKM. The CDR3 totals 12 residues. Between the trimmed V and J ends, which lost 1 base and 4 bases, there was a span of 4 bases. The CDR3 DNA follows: TGTGCCAGCAGTTTATCGTTCTATGGCTACACCTTC. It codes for CASSLSFYGYTF.

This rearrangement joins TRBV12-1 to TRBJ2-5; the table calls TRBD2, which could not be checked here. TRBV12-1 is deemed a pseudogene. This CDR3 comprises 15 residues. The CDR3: CASSFGLAGGETQYF. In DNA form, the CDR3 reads TGTGCCAGCAGCTTTGGGCTAGCGGGGGGGGAGACCCAGTACTTC.

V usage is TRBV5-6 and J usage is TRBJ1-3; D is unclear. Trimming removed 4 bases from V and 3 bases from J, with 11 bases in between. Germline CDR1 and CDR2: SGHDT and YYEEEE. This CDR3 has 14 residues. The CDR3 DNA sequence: TGTGCCAGCAGCGATACAAGTATTGGAAACACCATATATTTT. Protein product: CASSDTSIGNTIYF. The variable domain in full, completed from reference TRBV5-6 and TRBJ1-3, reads DAGVTQSPTHLIKTRGQQVTLRCSPKSGHDTVSWYQQALGQGPQFIFQYYEEEERQRGNFPDRFSGHQFPNYSSELNVNALLLGDSALYLCASSDTSIGNTIYFGEGSWLTVV.